The clone carrying this TCR beta chain was counted a single time. Its cognate antigen is unknown. This entry comes from a study of pediatric ulcerative colitis. Study-wide findings and caveats: In rectum, acute severe colitis had expanded clones and less diversity.

The CDR3 spans 14 residues. V gave up 2 bases and J gave up 2 bases, with 7 bases separating them. CDR1 and CDR2 (germline): SGHTA, FQGNSA. Each sample received Survey-level depth of up to 500,000 reads. Libraries were prepared by immunoSEQ multiplex PCR; TCRdb keeps only in-frame clonotypes and omits some of them. The data show approximately 60,000 clones, 86% seen once. J is TRBJ1-5 and V is TRBV7-2; D may be TRBD1 (6 bases). The TCR sequence derives from a boy between 10 and 17 years old with severe ulcerative colitis. Sequencing input: blood. The CDR3 is CASSLSGGNQPQHF. Written as DNA, the CDR3 is TGTGCCAGCAGCTTATCAGGGGGCAATCAGCCCCAGCATTTT.